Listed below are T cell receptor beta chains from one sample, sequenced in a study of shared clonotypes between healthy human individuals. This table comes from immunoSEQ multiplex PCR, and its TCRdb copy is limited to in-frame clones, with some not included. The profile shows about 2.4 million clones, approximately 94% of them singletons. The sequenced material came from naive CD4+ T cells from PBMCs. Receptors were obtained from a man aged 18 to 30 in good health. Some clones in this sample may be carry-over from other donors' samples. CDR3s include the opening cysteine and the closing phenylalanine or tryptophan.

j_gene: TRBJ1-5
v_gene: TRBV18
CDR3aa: CASSPLNSNQPQHF

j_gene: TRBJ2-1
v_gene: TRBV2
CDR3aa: CASSEGGPYNEQFF

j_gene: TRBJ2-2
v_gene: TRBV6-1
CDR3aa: CASSKAPLVPGELFF

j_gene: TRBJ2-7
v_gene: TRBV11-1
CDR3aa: CASSFYTGTAYEQYF

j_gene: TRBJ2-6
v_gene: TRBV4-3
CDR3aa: CASSQVIASGANVLTF

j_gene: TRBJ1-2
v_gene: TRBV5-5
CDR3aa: CASRLRQEFDYGYTF

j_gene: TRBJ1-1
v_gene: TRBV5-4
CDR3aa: CASSRDRVGTEAFF

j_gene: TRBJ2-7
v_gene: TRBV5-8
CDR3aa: CASKRKGNEQYF

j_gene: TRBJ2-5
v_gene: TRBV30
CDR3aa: CAWSELGPGAQYF

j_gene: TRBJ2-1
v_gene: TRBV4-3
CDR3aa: CASSQVNNEQFF

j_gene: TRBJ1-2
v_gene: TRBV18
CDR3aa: CASSLSTQGGLVGYTF

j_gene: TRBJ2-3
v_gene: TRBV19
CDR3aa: CASSIWTPTSTDTQYF

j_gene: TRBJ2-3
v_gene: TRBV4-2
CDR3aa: CASSQASGDTQYF

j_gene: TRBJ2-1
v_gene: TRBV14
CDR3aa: CASSPPHGRPYNEQFF

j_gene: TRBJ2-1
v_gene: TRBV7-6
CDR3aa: CASSLGLGNEQFF

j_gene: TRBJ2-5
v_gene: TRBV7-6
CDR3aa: CASSLMTGRETQYF

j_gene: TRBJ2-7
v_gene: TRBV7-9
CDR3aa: CASSQPGTASHEQYF

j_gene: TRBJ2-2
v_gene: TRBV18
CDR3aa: CASSPPGMRDTGELFF

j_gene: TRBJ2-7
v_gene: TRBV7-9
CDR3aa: CASSLVGGSYEQYF

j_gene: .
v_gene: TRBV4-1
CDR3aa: CASSRRDRPLDEQYF

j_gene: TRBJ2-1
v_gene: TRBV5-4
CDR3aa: CASSSTGLVYNEQFF

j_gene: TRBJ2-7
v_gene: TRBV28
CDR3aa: CASSALRLGVRDEQYF

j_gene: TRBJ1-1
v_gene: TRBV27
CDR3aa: CASSSHGGWTEAFF

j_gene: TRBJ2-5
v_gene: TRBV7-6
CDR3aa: CASSRGQQETQYF

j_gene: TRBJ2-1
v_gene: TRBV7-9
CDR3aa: CASSPRSRGDWNEQFF

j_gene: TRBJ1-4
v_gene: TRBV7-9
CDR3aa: CASSFAQGPNEKLFF

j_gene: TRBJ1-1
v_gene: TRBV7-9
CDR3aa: CASSIRQIEAFF

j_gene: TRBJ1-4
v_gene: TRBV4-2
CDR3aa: CASSQDNKEKLFF

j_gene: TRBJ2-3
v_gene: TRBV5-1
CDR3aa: CASSSGRDTQYF

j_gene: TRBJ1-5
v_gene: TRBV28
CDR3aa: CASSSANRGGGQPQHF

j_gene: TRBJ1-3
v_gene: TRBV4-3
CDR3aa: CASSQVPRNTIYF

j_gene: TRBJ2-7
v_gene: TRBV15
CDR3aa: CATSRGDRAYEQYF